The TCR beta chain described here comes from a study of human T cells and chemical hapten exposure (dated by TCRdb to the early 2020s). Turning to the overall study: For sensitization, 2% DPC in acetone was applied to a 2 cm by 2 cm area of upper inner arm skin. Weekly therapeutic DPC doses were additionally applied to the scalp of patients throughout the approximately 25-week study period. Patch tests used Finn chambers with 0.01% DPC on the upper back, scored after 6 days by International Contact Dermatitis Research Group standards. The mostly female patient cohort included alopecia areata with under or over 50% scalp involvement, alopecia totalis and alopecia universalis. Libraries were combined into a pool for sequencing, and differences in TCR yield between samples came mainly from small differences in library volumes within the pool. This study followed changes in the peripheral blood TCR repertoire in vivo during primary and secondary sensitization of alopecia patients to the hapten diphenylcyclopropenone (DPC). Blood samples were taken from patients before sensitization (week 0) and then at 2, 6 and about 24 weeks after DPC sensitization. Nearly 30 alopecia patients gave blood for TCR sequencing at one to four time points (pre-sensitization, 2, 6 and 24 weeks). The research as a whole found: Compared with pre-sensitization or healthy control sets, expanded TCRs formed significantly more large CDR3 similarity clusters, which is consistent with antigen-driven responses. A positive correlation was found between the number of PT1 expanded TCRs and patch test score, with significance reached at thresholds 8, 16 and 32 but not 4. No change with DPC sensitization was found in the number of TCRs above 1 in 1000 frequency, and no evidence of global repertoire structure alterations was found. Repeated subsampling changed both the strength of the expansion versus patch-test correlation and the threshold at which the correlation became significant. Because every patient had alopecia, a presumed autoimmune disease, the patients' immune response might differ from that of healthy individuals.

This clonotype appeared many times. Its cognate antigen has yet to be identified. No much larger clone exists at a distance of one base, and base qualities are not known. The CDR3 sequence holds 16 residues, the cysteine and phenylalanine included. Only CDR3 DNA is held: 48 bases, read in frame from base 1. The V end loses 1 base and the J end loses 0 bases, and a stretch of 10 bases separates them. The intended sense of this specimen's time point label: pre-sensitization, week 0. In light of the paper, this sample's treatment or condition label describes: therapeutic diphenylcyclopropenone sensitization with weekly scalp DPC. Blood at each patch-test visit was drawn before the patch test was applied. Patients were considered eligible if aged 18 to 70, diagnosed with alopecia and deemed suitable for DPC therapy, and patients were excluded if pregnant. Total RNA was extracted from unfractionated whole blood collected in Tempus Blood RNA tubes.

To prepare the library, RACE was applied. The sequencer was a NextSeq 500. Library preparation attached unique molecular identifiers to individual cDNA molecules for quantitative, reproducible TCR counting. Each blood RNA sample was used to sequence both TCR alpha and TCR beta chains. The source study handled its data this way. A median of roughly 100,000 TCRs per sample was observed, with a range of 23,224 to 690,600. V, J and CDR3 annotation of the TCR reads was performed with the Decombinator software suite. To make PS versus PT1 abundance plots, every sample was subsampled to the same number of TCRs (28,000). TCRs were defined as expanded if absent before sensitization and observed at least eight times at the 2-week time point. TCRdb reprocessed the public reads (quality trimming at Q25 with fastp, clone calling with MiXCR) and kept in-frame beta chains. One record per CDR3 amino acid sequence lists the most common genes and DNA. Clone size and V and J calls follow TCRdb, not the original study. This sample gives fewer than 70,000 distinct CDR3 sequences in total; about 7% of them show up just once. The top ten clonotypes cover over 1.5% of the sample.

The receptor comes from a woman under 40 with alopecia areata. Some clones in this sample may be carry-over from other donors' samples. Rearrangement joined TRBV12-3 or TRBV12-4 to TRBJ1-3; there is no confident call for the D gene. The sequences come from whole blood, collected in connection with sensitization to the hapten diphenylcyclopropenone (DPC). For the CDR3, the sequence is CASSLGGTYSGNTIYF. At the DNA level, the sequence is TGTGCCAGCAGTTTAGGAGGAACTTACTCTGGAAACACCATATATTTT.